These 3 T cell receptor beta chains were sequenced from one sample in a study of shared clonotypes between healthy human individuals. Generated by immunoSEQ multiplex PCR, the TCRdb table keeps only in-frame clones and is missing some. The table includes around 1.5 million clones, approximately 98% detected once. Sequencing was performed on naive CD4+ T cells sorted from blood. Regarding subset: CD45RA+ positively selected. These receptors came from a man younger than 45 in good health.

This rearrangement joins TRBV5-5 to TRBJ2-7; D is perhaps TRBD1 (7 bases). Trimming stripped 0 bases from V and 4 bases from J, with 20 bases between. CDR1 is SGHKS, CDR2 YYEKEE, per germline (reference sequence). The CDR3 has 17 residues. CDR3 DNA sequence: TGTGCCAGCAGCTTGGCCGGACAGGTGCGAGGAGGGTACGAGCAGTACTTC. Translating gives CASSLAGQVRGGYEQYF.

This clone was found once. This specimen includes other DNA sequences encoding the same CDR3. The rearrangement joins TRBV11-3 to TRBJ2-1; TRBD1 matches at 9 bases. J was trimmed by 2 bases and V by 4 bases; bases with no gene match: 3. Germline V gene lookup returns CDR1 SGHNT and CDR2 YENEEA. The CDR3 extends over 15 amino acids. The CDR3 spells CASSSGQGTYNEQFF. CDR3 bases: TGTGCCAGCAGCTCGGGACAGGGTACCTACAATGAGCAGTTCTTC.

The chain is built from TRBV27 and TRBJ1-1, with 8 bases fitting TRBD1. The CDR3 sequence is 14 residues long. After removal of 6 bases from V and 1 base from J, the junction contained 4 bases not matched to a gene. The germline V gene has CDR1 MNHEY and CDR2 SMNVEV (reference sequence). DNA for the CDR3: TGTGCCAGCAGAAGACAGGGGACGAACACTGAAGCTTTCTTT. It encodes CASRRQGTNTEAFF.